This T cell receptor beta chain originates from a study of vaccination and CD4 T cells after COVID-19. Study overall: Researchers treated cells with overlapping spike peptides taken from SARS-CoV-2, HCoV-NL63, HCoV-OC43 and HCoV-229E.

Treatment noted: roughly 10-day PBMC culture with coronavirus spike peptide pools or control peptides (ViraFEST assay). CD4+ T-cell collection from the unexposed donor predated the COVID-19 pandemic (2011-2018). TCRs were sequenced by ViraFEST after antigen-specific T cells had been expanded with peptide pools. V lost 6 bases, J lost 6 bases, and 17 bases lay in between. Germline loops: CDR1 DFQATT, CDR2 SNEGSKA (reference sequence). This CDR3 spans 13 amino acids. The Oncomine TCR Beta short-read assay was applied to DNA of cultured CD4+ T cells. Investigators isolated genomic DNA from cultured CD4+ T cells. TCRdb ran MiXCR on the PCR reads and lists one entry per CDR3 protein. Of about 7,000 distinct CDR3 sequences listed, 33% are singletons. This clonotype is deemed medium-sized. The antigen remains undetermined. Overall study results and limits: This study had few convalescent patients and no early post-infection samples.

This receptor was identified in a human donor in good health. The chain is built from TRBV20-1 and TRBJ1-1, with D maybe TRBD1 (5 bases). The specimen sequenced was CD4+ T cells from blood, cultured in vitro. The CDR3 spells CSARGRWEAEAFF. The CDR3 DNA sequence: TGCAGTGCACGGGGACGGTGGGAGGCTGAAGCTTTCTTT.